The 17 T cell receptor beta chains below come from one sample, sequenced in a study of vaccination and CD4 T cells after COVID-19. With the Oncomine TCR Beta short-read assay, DNA from cultured CD4+ T cells was sequenced. TCRdb independently ran MiXCR on the PCR reads; one entry per CDR3 protein. The data show under 25,000 distinct CDR3 sequences, 40% to 55% seen once. No antigen has been identified for these receptors. The treatment denotes: approximately 9-day PBMC culture with coronavirus spike peptide pools or control peptides (ViraFEST assay). Sequences were derived from CD4+ T cells from blood, cultured in vitro, sampled after SARS-CoV-2 vaccination. These receptors all come from a human donor who had recovered from COVID-19.

This clonotype was counted a few times. The chain employs TRBV11-2 and TRBJ1-2; TRBD1 might be the D (5 bases). CDR3 size: 13 residues. CDR1 and CDR2 (germline): SGHAT, FQNNGV. V was cut by 5 bases and J by 3 bases, with 10 bases left in between. CDR3 bases: TGTGCCAGCAGCCCGGGGACCTACTATGGCTACACCTTC. It encodes CASSPGTYYGYTF. The complete variable domain, with remaining parts taken from reference TRBV11-2 and TRBJ1-2, reads EAGVAQSPRYKIIEKRQSVAFWCNPISGHATLYWYQQILGQGPKLLIQFQNNGVVDDSQLPKDRFSAERLKGVDSTLKIQPAKLEDSAVYLCASSPGTYYGYTFGSGTRLTVV.

J is TRBJ1-2 and V is TRBV20-1; TRBD1 might be the D (6 bases). CDR3 length: 12 residues. CDR1 is DFQATT, CDR2 SNEGSKA, per germline (reference sequence). Here the CDR3 DNA reads TGCAGCGCCACAAGGGGGGCCTATGGCTACACCTTC. This gives the protein CSATRGAYGYTF.

This chain uses TRBV2 with TRBJ1-1; D not certain. The CDR3 totals 12 residues. The germline gives CDR1 SNHLY, CDR2 FYNNEI. V was clipped by 4 bases and J by 4 bases, with 7 bases between them. CDR3 sequence (DNA): TGTGCCAGCAGTGTACGTGGCACTGAAGCTTTCTTT. The encoded protein is CASSVRGTEAFF. The full variable domain, with the rest looked up from reference TRBV2 and TRBJ1-1, is EPEVTQTPSHQVTQMGQEVILRCVPISNHLYFYWYRQILGQKVEFLVSFYNNEISEKSEIFDDQFSVERPDGSNFTLKIRSTKLEDSAMYFCASSVRGTEAFFGQGTRLTVV.

The chain uses TRBV5-6 and TRBJ1-5, with 11 bases matching TRBD1. The V and J ends lost 4 bases and 9 bases, in that order; junction bases with no gene match: 9. Per the germline V gene, CDR1 is SGHDT and CDR2 is YYEEEE. The CDR3 spans 15 residues. This chain's CDR3 is CASSTWDRGWLPQHF. The CDR3 DNA sequence: TGTGCCAGCAGCACCTGGGACAGGGGGTGGTTGCCCCAGCATTTT.

This clonotype was counted between two and nine times. The chain has TRBV7-9 and TRBJ1-1, with 9 bases that match TRBD1. The CDR3 runs 14 residues. Unmatched junction bases numbered 3, after V lost 1 base and J lost 6 bases. Germline-derived CDR1 and CDR2 are SEHNR and FQNEAQ (reference sequence). Here the CDR3 DNA reads TGTGCCAGCAGCTTAGTAGGGGACAGGGCTGAAGCTTTCTTT. Protein: CASSLVGDRAEAFF.

V and J are TRBV7-2 and TRBJ2-7, with 16 bases fitting TRBD2. With V trimmed by 3 bases and J by 2 bases, 7 bases remained unmatched. The CDR3 totals 18 residues. Germline lookup yields CDR1 SGHTA and CDR2 FQGNSA. The CDR3 sequence is CASSLGTSGGAYPYEQYF. The CDR3 nucleotides read TGTGCCAGCAGCTTGGGGACTAGCGGGGGGGCCTACCCCTACGAGCAGTACTTC.

The J gene is TRBJ1-2, the V gene TRBV6-1; TRBD1 agrees at 9 bases. CDR1 is MNHNS, CDR2 SASEGT, per germline. The CDR3 runs to 15 residues. V dropped 4 bases and J dropped 1; count of bases not matched to a gene: 4. The CDR3 bases are TGTGCCAGCAGTGTGGGACAGGGCGGTAACTATGGCTACACCTTC. It codes for CASSVGQGGNYGYTF.

The J gene is TRBJ2-1, the V gene TRBV7-3; the match to TRBD1 covers 10 bases. The V gene end was trimmed by 5 bases and the J gene end by 7 bases; junction bases not matched to a gene: 5. The CDR3 covers 14 residues. Germline V gene lookup returns CDR1 SGHTA and CDR2 FQGTGA. This CDR3 reads CASSGTGASNEQFF. CDR3 in DNA: TGTGCCAGCAGCGGGACAGGGGCCTCTAATGAGCAGTTCTTC.

V and J are TRBV24-1 and TRBJ1-2; unclear D gene. The CDR3 totals 11 residues. V was pared by 0 bases and J by 8 bases, with 3 bases between. From germline, CDR1 is KGHDR and CDR2 SFDVKD. This CDR3 reads CATSDLRGYTF. In DNA, the CDR3 is TGTGCCACCAGTGATTTGCGGGGCTACACCTTC.

The rearrangement uses TRBV28 and TRBJ2-5; D perhaps matches TRBD2 (6 bases). The V and J ends lost 7 bases and 5 bases respectively, with 8 bases between them. Germline CDR1 is MDHEN and CDR2 is SYDVKM. The CDR3 runs 11 residues. DNA for the CDR3: TGTGCCAGCATTGGGGGGGAGACCCAGTACTTC. It encodes CASIGGETQYF. The complete variable domain, with remaining parts taken from reference TRBV28 and TRBJ2-5, reads DVKVTQSSRYLVKRTGEKVFLECVQDMDHENMFWYRQDPGLGLRLIYFSYDVKMKEKGDIPEGYSVSREKKERFSLILESASTNQTSMYLCASIGGETQYFGPGTRLLVL.

The V and J genes are TRBV2 and TRBJ2-2, with D uncertain. The CDR3 runs 15 residues. CDR1 SNHLY and CDR2 FYNNEI come from the germline V gene. With 10 bases removed from V and 0 bases from J, the gap between germline ends came to 15 bases. The CDR3 is CATSIDVSNTGELFF. The CDR3 nucleotides are TGTGCCACTTCTATCGACGTATCGAACACCGGGGAGCTGTTTTTT.

The gene calls are TRBV19 and TRBJ2-6; 8 bases line up with TRBD2. The CDR3 is made up of 17 amino acids. The V gene end was trimmed by 6 bases and the J gene end by 0 bases; junction bases not matched to a gene: 7. The germline gives CDR1 LNHDA, CDR2 SQIVND (reference sequence). The CDR3 sequence: CASSQRLASSGANVLTF. The DNA for the CDR3 is TGTGCCAGTAGCCAGAGACTAGCGAGCTCTGGGGCCAACGTCCTGACTTTC.

The gene calls are TRBV20-1 and TRBJ2-1, with D unresolved. The CDR3 is 16 amino acids. V lost 0 bases and J 2 bases, leaving 14 bases between the germline ends. Germline assignment: CDR1 DFQATT and CDR2 SNEGSKA (reference sequence). This CDR3 reads CSAREVTPPTYNEQFF. The CDR3 nucleotides read TGCAGTGCTAGAGAAGTGACTCCCCCTACCTACAATGAGCAGTTCTTC.

On this clonotype itself: Sequence at one end of the junction differs from germline and may be a read error. The rearrangement links TRBV6-1 to TRBJ1-2; D remains unclear. Per germline, CDR1 MNHNS and CDR2 SASEGT. CDR3 length: 11 amino acids. Here the CDR3 reads CASSHGYGYTF. In nucleotides, the CDR3 is TGTGCCAGCAGTCACGGTTATGGTTACACCTTC.

This clonotype was counted a few times. The chain links TRBV11-1 to TRBJ2-3; the D gene is possibly TRBD2 (7 bases). V lost 5 bases and J lost 5, with 14 bases in between. The CDR3 runs to 14 residues. Germline V CDR1 and CDR2: SGHAT, FQDESV (reference sequence). The DNA of the CDR3 is TGTGCCAGCAGCCGCGGGGGCCTTCAAGATACGCAGTATTTT. Protein product: CASSRGGLQDTQYF.

This clonotype was detected only a few times. This chain connects TRBV19 to TRBJ1-5, with D unclear. Germline CDR1 and CDR2: LNHDA and SQIVND (reference sequence). The CDR3 consists of 12 residues. Trimming removed 7 bases from V and 8 bases from J, with 12 bases in between. CDR3 sequence reads: CASTKGPEPQHF. The CDR3 nucleotides read TGTGCCAGTACAAAGGGCCCAGAGCCCCAGCATTTT.

This chain uses TRBV28 with TRBJ1-3; no reliable D call. Per germline, CDR1 MDHEN and CDR2 SYDVKM. The germline V and J ends were trimmed by 7 bases and 3 bases, with 16 bases remaining between them. The CDR3 is 15 residues long. The CDR3 sequence is CASNSDRGLGNTIYF. Here the CDR3 DNA reads TGTGCCAGCAACTCGGACCGAGGACTTGGAAACACCATATATTTT. Using reference TRBV28 and TRBJ1-3 for the parts outside the CDR3, the full variable domain is DVKVTQSSRYLVKRTGEKVFLECVQDMDHENMFWYRQDPGLGLRLIYFSYDVKMKEKGDIPEGYSVSREKKERFSLILESASTNQTSMYLCASNSDRGLGNTIYFGEGSWLTVV.